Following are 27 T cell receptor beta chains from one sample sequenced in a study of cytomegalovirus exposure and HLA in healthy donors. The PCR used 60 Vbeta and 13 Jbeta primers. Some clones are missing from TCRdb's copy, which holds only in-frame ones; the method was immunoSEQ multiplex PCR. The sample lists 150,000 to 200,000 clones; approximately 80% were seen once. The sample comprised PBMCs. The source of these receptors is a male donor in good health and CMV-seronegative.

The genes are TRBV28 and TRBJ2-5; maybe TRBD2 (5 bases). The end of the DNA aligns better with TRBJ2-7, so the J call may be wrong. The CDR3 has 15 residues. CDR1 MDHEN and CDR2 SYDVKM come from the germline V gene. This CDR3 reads CASRAVVATSYEQYF. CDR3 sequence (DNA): TGTGCCAGCAGGGCGGTGGTAGCGACCTCCTACGAGCAGTACTTC.

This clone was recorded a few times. The CDR3 DNA is TGTGCCAGCAGTACAGACCACAATCAGCCCCAGCATTTT. It yields the protein CASSTDHNQPQHF. This rearrangement joins TRBV9 to TRBJ1-5, with D uncertain. This CDR3 is built from 13 residues. Germline CDR1 reads SGDLS; CDR2 reads YYNGEE. Trimming removed 5 bases from V and 3 bases from J, with 9 bases in between.

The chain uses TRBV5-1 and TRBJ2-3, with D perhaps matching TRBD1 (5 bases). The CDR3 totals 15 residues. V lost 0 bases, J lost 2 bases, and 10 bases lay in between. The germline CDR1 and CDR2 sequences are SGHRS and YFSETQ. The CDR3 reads CASSLDDSYTDTQYF. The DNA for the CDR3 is TGCGCCAGCAGCTTGGATGACAGTTACACAGATACGCAGTATTTT.

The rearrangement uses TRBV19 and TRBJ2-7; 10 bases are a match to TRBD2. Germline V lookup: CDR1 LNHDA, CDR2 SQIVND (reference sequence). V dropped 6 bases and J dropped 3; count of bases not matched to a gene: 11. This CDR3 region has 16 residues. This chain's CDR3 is CASSNRGTSADYEQYF. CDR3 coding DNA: TGTGCCAGTAGCAACCGAGGGACTAGCGCCGACTACGAGCAGTACTTC.

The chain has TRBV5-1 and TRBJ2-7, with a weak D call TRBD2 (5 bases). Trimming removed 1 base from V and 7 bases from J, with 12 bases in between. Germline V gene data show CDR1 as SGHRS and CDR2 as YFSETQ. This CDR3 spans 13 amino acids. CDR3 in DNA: TGCGCCAGCAGCTTGCGAGGGCAGGAAGAGCAGTACTTC. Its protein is CASSLRGQEEQYF.

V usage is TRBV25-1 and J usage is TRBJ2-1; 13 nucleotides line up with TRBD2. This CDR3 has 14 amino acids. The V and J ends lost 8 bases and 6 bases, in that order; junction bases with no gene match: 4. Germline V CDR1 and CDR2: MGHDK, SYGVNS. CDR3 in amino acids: CASGLAGVSNEQFF. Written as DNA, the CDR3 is TGTGCCAGCGGACTAGCGGGAGTGAGCAATGAGCAGTTCTTC.

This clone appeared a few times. CDR3 in DNA: TGTGCCAGCAGCGCCCCCTGGGGGAGGGTAGCCAATCAGCCCCAGCATTTT. Its translation: CASSAPWGRVANQPQHF. This chain uses TRBV9 with TRBJ1-5, with a tentative D call TRBD1 (5 bases). Germline CDR1 reads SGDLS; CDR2 reads YYNGEE. CDR3 size: 17 residues. Trimming left V 3 bases short and J 3 bases short, with 19 bases between.

The CDR3 sequence: CASSPLDRVTNEQYF. CDR3 DNA sequence: TGTGCCAGCAGCCCCTTAGACAGGGTGACAAACGAGCAGTACTTC. V is TRBV4-2 and J is TRBJ2-7; 7 positions agree with TRBD1. CDR3 length equals 15 residues. V shed 4 bases and J 5 bases; nucleotides not matched to a gene: 11. Germline assignment: CDR1 LGHNA and CDR2 YNFKEQ.

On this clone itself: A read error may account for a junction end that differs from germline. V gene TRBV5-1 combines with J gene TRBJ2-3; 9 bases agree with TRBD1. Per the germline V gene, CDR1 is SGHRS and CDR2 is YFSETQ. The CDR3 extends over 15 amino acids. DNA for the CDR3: TGCGCCGGCAGCTTACAGGGGGCTCGGACAGATACGCAGTATTTT. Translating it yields CAGSLQGARTDTQYF.

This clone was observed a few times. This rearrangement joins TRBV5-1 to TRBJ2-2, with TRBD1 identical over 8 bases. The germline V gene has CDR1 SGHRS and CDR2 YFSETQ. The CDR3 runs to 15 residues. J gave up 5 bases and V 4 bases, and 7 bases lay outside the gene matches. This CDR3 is CASSRWTGWTGELFF. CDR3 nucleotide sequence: TGCGCCAGCAGCCGATGGACAGGGTGGACCGGGGAGCTGTTTTTT.

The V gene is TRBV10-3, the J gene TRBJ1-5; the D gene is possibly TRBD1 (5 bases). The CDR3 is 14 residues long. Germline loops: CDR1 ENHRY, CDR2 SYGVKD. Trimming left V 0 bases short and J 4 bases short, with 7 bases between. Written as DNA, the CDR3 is TGTGCCATCAGTGAGTCGGGGGGAAATCAGCCCCAGCATTTT. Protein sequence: CAISESGGNQPQHF.

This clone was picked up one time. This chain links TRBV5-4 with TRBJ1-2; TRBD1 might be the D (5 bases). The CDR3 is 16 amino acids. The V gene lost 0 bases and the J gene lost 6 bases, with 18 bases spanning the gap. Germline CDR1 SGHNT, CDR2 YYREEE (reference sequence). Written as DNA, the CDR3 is TGTGCCAGCAGCTTGGACCCAGGGTCCCCGGTAGATGGCTACACCTTC. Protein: CASSLDPGSPVDGYTF.

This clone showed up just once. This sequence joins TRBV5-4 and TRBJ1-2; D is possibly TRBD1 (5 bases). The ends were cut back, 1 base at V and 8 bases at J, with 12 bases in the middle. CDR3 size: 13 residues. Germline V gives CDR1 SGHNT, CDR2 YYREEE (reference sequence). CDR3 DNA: TGTGCCAGCAGCTTGCCAGGGTCGGTCGGCTACACCTTC. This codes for CASSLPGSVGYTF.

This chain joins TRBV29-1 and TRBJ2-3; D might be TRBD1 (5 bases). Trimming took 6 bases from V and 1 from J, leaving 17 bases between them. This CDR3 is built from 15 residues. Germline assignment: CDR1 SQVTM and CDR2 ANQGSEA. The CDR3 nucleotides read TGCAGCGTACCCCAGGGAATTATCCGCACAGATACGCAGTATTTT. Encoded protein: CSVPQGIIRTDTQYF.

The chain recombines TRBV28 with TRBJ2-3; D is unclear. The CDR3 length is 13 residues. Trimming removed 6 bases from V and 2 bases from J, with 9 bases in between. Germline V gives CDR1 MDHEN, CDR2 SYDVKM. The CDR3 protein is CASRILPTDTQYF. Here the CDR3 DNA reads TGTGCCAGCAGAATCCTACCCACAGATACGCAGTATTTT.

CDR3 in amino acids: CASSLDLGGDTQYF. In DNA, the CDR3 is TGCGCCAGCAGCTTGGATCTGGGGGGAGATACGCAGTATTTT. V usage is TRBV5-1 and J usage is TRBJ2-3, with D perhaps TRBD2 (6 bases). The germline V gene has CDR1 SGHRS and CDR2 YFSETQ. V gave up 0 bases and J gave up 5 bases, with 10 bases separating them. This CDR3 is 14 amino acids long. Full variable domain (outside the CDR3, taken from reference TRBV5-1 and TRBJ2-3): KAGVTQTPRYLIKTRGQQVTLSCSPISGHRSVSWYQQTPGQGLQFLFEYFSETQRNKGNFPGRFSGRQFSNSRSEMNVSTLELGDSALYLCASSLDLGGDTQYFGPGTRLTVL.

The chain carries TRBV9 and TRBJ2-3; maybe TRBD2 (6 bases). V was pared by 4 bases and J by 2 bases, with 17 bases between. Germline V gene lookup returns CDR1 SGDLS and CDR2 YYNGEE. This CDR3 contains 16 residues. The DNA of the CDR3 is TGTGCCAGCAGCTCTAGGGGTAGCGGAAACACAGATACGCAGTATTTT. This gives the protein CASSSRGSGNTDTQYF. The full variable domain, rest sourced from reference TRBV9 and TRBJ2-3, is DSGVTQTPKHLITATGQRVTLRCSPRSGDLSVYWYQQSLDQGLQFLIQYYNGEERAKGNILERFSAQQFPDLHSELNLSSLELGDSALYFCASSSRGSGNTDTQYFGPGTRLTVL.

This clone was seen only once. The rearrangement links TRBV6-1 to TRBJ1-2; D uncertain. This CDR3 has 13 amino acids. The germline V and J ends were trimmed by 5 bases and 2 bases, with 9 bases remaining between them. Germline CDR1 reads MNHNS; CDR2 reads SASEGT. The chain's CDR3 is CASSREPNYGYTF. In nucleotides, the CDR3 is TGTGCCAGCAGTCGGGAGCCCAACTATGGCTACACCTTC.

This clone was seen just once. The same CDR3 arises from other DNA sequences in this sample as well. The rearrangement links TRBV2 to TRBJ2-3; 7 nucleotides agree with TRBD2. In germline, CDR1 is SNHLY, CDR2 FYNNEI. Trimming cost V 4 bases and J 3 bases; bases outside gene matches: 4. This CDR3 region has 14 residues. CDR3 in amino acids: CASSGGGGTDTQYF. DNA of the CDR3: TGTGCCAGCAGTGGGGGCGGGGGAACAGATACGCAGTATTTT. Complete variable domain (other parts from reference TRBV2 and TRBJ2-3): EPEVTQTPSHQVTQMGQEVILRCVPISNHLYFYWYRQILGQKVEFLVSFYNNEISEKSEIFDDQFSVERPDGSNFTLKIRSTKLEDSAMYFCASSGGGGTDTQYFGPGTRLTVL.

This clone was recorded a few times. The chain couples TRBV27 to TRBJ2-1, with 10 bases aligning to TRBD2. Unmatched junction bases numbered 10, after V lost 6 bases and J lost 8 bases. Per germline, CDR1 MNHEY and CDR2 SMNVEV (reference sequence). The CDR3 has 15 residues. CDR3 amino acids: CASRSSGRAGHEQFF. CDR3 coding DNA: TGTGCCAGCAGATCGAGCGGGAGGGCCGGGCATGAGCAGTTCTTC.

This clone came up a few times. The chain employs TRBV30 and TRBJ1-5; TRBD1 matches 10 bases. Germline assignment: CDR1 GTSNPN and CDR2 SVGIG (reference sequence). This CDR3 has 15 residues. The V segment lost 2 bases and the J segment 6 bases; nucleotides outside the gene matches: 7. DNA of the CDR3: TGTGCCTGGAGTCCGACAGGGGGCGAGGGTCAGCCCCAGCATTTT. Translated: CAWSPTGGEGQPQHF.

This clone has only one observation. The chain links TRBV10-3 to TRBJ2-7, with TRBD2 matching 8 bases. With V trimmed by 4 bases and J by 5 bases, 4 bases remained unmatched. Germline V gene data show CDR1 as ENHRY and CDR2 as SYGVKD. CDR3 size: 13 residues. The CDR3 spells CAISGREVHEQYF. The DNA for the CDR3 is TGTGCCATCAGTGGGCGGGAGGTCCACGAGCAGTACTTC.

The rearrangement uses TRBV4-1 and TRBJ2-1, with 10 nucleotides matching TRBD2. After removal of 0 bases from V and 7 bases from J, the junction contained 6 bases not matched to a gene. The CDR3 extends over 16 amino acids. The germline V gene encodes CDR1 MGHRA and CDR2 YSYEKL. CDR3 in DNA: TGCGCCAGCAGCCAAGACGAGCGGGGGGGCAGGAATGAGCAGTTCTTC. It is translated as CASSQDERGGRNEQFF.

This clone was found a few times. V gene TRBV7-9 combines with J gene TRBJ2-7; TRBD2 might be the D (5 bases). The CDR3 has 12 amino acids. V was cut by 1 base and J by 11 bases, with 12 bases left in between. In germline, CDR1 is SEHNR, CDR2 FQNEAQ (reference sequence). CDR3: CASSLGGLSEYF. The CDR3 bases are TGTGCCAGCAGCTTAGGAGGGTTGAGCGAGTACTTC.

This chain's CDR3 is CASSQGPSGPNEQFF. Written as DNA, the CDR3 is TGCGCCAGCAGCCAAGGTCCTAGCGGGCCGAATGAGCAGTTCTTC. V and J are TRBV4-1 and TRBJ2-1, with 8 bases matching TRBD2. J was trimmed by 7 bases and V by 1 base; bases with no gene match: 6. The CDR3 totals 15 residues. The germline gives CDR1 MGHRA, CDR2 YSYEKL.

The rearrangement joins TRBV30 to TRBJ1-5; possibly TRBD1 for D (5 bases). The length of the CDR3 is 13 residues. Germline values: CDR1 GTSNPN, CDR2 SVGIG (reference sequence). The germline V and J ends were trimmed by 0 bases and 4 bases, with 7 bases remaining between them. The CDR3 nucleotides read TGTGCCTGGAGTGTACAGGCAAATCAGCCCCAGCATTTT. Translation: CAWSVQANQPQHF.

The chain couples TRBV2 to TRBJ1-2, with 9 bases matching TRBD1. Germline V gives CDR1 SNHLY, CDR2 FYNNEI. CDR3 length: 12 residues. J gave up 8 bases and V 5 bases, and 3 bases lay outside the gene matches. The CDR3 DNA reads TGTGCCAGCAGTTGGACAGGGGTCGGCTACACCTTC. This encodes CASSWTGVGYTF.